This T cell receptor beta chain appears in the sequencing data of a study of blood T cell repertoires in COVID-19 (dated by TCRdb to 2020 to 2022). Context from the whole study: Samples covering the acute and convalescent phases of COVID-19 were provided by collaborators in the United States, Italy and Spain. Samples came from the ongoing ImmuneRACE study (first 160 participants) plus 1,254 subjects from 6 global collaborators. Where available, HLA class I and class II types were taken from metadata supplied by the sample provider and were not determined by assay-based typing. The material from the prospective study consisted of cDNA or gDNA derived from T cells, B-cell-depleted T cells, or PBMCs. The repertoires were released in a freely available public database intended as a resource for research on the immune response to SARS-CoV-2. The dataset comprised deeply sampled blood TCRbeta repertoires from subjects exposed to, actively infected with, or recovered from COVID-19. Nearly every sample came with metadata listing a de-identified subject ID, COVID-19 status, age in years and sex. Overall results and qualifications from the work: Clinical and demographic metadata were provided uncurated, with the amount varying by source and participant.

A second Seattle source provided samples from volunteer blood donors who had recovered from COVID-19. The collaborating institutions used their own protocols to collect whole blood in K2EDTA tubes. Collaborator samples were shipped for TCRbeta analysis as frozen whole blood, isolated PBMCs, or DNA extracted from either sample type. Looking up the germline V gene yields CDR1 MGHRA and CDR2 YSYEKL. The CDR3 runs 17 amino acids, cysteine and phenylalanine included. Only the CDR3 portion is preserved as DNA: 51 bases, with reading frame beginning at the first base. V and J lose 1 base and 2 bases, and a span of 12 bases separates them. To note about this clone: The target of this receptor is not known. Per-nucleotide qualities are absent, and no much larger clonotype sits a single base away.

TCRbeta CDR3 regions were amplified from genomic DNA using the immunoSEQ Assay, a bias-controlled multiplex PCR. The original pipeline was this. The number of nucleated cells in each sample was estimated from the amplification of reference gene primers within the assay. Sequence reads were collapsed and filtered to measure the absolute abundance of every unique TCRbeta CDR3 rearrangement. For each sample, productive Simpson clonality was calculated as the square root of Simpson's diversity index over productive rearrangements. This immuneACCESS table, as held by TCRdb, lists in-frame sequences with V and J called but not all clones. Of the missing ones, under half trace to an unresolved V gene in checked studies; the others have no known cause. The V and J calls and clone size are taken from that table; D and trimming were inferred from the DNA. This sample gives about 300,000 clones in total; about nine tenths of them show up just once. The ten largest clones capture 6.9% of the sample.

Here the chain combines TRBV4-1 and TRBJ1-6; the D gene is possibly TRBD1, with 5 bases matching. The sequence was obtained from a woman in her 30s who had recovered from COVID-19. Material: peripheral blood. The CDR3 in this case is CASSQAPTGAYNSPLHF. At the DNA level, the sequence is TGCGCCAGCAGCCAAGCCCCCACAGGCGCCTATAATTCACCCCTCCACTTT.